This TCR beta chain derives from a study of beta chain features in type 1 diabetes. Study-level background: All samples together contributed 100 million to 120 million sorted cells for examination.

A single heparinised blood sample, averaging approximately 0.12 L, was obtained per donor. All of the isolated RNA was reverse transcribed, so expressed TCRB transcripts were sequenced. Clones were sequenced by immunoSEQ multiplex PCR, and TCRdb holds only the in-frame ones, with some missing. The repertoire includes fewer than 16,000 clones, more than 70% of them detected once, and around 0.3% sits in the top ten. This clone was seen only once. Its antigen is not identified. General observations from the study: Moderate but significant shortening of TCRB CDR3s was recorded in all four CD4+ subsets from Type 1 diabetes patients. Any HLA type influence on TCRB rearrangement was left unresolved here.

The CDR3 loop spans 14 amino acids. CDR1 SGHNT and CDR2 YYREEE come from the germline V gene (reference sequence). Trimming shortened V by 0 bases and J by 3 bases, and 9 bases separated the two germline ends. The material sequenced was stem cell memory CD4+ T cells from blood. The rearrangement links TRBV5-4 to TRBJ1-2; perhaps TRBD1 as D (6 bases). The receptor was isolated from a young woman with type 1 diabetes. The CDR3, as DNA: TGTGCCAGCAGCTTGGAGGCAGGGGACTATGGCTACACCTTC. It encodes CASSLEAGDYGYTF.